The 30 T cell receptor beta chains below come from one sample, sequenced in a study of blood T cell repertoires in COVID-19. Here immunoSEQ multiplex PCR was the method, and the copy in TCRdb shows in-frame clones only, minus some. The sample records 200,000 to 250,000 clones, roughly 90% being singletons. The sample comprised peripheral blood. The origin of the receptors is a man between 60 and 75 years old with COVID-19, enrolled during active disease.

The table lists this clone with a few counts. This rearrangement joins TRBV10-2 to TRBJ2-5; 15 bases align to TRBD2. J was trimmed by 5 bases and V by 3 bases; bases with no gene match: 4. The germline gives CDR1 WSHSY, CDR2 SAAADI. The CDR3 contains 16 residues. Here the CDR3 DNA reads TGCGCCAGCAGTGATGGACTAGCGGGGGGGCCGGAGACCCAGTACTTC. Translating gives CASSDGLAGGPETQYF.

This clone was detected only once. J is TRBJ2-1 and V is TRBV5-1; D is perhaps TRBD2 (6 bases). In germline, CDR1 is SGHRS, CDR2 YFSETQ. This CDR3 region has 16 residues. The V and J ends lost 5 bases and 1 base respectively, with 16 bases between them. The CDR3 sequence is CASSYSQAGSYNEQFF. Written as DNA, the CDR3 is TGCGCCAGCAGTTACTCCCAGGCGGGGTCCTACAATGAGCAGTTCTTC. The entire variable domain, with the rest obtained from reference TRBV5-1 and TRBJ2-1, is as follows: KAGVTQTPRYLIKTRGQQVTLSCSPISGHRSVSWYQQTPGQGLQFLFEYFSETQRNKGNFPGRFSGRQFSNSRSEMNVSTLELGDSALYLCASSYSQAGSYNEQFFGPGTRLTVL.

The CDR3 loop reads CASRTGEELFF. CDR3 nucleotide sequence: TGTGCCAGCAGGACCGGGGAGGAGCTGTTTTTT. The gene calls are TRBV27 and TRBJ2-2; a weak D match, TRBD2 (5 bases). V shed 6 bases and J shed 10 bases, with 9 bases lying between them. CDR1 and CDR2 from the germline V gene are MNHEY and SMNVEV (reference sequence). The CDR3 runs to 11 residues.

The CDR3 spells CASSLGQGKFF. For the CDR3, the DNA is TGTGCCAGCAGTTTAGGACAGGGAAAGTTCTTC. The rearrangement links TRBV12-3 or TRBV12-4 to TRBJ2-1, with 7 bases aligning to TRBD1. The CDR3 contains 11 residues. J lost 14 bases, V lost 1 base, and 2 bases had no gene match.

The chain uses TRBV11-2 and TRBJ2-3; perhaps TRBD1 as D (6 bases). Germline CDR1 is SGHAT and CDR2 is FQNNGV. This CDR3 has 14 residues. Between the trimmed V and J ends, which lost 2 bases and 6 bases, there was a span of 12 bases. The CDR3 sequence is CASSLYRALDTQYF. In DNA form, the CDR3 reads TGTGCCAGCAGCTTATACAGGGCCCTGGATACGCAGTATTTT.

The gene calls are TRBV18 and TRBJ1-1, with a possible D match to TRBD1 (6 bases). Germline V gene lookup returns CDR1 KGHSH and CDR2 LQKENI. Trimming stripped 6 bases from V and 6 bases from J, with 11 bases between. This CDR3 is 12 amino acids long. The CDR3 loop reads CASSQQGAEAFF. In nucleotides, the CDR3 is TGTGCCAGCTCCCAACAGGGCGCTGAAGCTTTCTTT.

V and J are TRBV29-1 and TRBJ1-1; the match to TRBD1 covers 9 bases. The junction had 14 bases not matched to a gene; V was cut back by 6 bases and J by 0 bases. This CDR3 is 17 amino acids long. CDR1 SQVTM and CDR2 ANQGSEA come from the germline V gene. CDR3 bases: TGCAGCGTGGGCTACCGACAGGGGGTGGGGATGAACACTGAAGCTTTCTTT. Protein product: CSVGYRQGVGMNTEAFF.

The chain carries TRBV15 and TRBJ2-2; the D gene is possibly TRBD2 (5 bases). The CDR3 has 15 residues. V was trimmed by 1 base and J by 2 bases, leaving 8 bases between them. The germline V gene encodes CDR1 LNHNV and CDR2 YYDKDF (reference sequence). The CDR3 bases are TGTGCCACCAGCAGAGGGCGGACTAACACCGGGGAGCTGTTTTTT. Its protein is CATSRGRTNTGELFF.

The chain has TRBV7-2 and TRBJ2-3, with D maybe TRBD2 (6 bases). CDR1 SGHTA and CDR2 FQGNSA come from the germline V gene. The CDR3 contains 19 residues. The V end was cut by 5 bases, the J end by 2 bases, with 26 bases between. CDR3 residues: CASSPKPPGLATHTDTQYF. In DNA, the CDR3 is TGTGCCAGCAGCCCAAAACCCCCTGGGCTAGCGACCCACACAGATACGCAGTATTTT.

CDR3 loop: CASSLFEGTEAFF. In DNA form, the CDR3 reads TGTGCCAGCAGCTTATTCGAGGGAACTGAAGCTTTCTTT. This chain uses TRBV7-2 with TRBJ1-1; unclear D gene. Deletions cut 2 bases from V and 5 bases from J, with 9 bases between. Germline CDR1 SGHTA, CDR2 FQGNSA. The CDR3 is made up of 13 amino acids.

The chain recombines TRBV6-6 with TRBJ2-2; TRBD2 agrees at 8 bases. In germline, CDR1 is MNHNY, CDR2 SVGAGI (reference sequence). The CDR3 has 15 amino acids. Trimming took 4 bases from V and 1 from J; bases not matched to a gene: 2. This CDR3 reads CASSLTSVNTGELFF. DNA of the CDR3: TGTGCCAGCAGTTTGACTAGCGTGAACACCGGGGAGCTGTTTTTT.

The chain joins TRBV3-1 (or the pseudogene TRBV3-2) to TRBJ2-1; a weak D match, TRBD2 (6 bases). Trimming pared 0 bases from V and 14 bases from J, leaving 14 bases between. This CDR3 has 13 amino acids. Germline CDR1 reads LGHDT; CDR2 reads YNNKEL (reference sequence). CDR3: CASSQEGRSGEFF. The CDR3 region has the DNA TGTGCCAGCAGCCAAGAGGGGCGGTCGGGGGAGTTCTTC.

The chain is built from TRBV2 and TRBJ2-7; 13 positions agree with TRBD2. CDR1 is SNHLY, CDR2 FYNNEI, per germline. The trim removed 6 bases at V and 0 bases at J, leaving 5 bases unmatched. This CDR3 is built from 16 residues. CDR3 sequence reads: CASRAGTSGNSYEQYF. Here the CDR3 DNA reads TGTGCCAGCAGGGCTGGGACTAGCGGGAACTCCTACGAGCAGTACTTC.

This sequence joins TRBV10-2 and TRBJ1-1; maybe TRBD1 (6 bases). Germline assignment: CDR1 WSHSY and CDR2 SAAADI. CDR3 length equals 12 residues. The V end was cut by 9 bases, the J end by 0 bases, with 8 bases between. The CDR3 sequence: CASGQMNTEAFF. In nucleotides, the CDR3 is TGCGCCAGTGGACAGATGAACACTGAAGCTTTCTTT.

The V call is TRBV3-1 (or the pseudogene TRBV3-2), the J call TRBJ2-3; 12 positions match TRBD2. The J segment lost 4 bases and the V segment lost 4 bases, leaving 3 bases of the junction unmatched. The CDR3 runs 15 residues. Germline V gene sequence: CDR1 LGHDT, CDR2 YNNKEL (reference sequence). CDR3 sequence: CASSPGTSGSDTQYF. CDR3 DNA sequence: TGTGCCAGCAGCCCCGGGACTAGCGGGTCAGATACGCAGTATTTT.

The rearrangement joins TRBV27 to TRBJ2-7; D not certain. The CDR3 loop spans 14 amino acids. Germline V lookup: CDR1 MNHEY, CDR2 SMNVEV (reference sequence). Trimming left V 0 bases short and J 0 bases short, with 6 bases between. CDR3 sequence (DNA): TGTGCCAGCAGTTTATCCGAGAGCTCCTACGAGCAGTACTTC. Its translation: CASSLSESSYEQYF.

The V gene is TRBV7-9, the J gene TRBJ1-2, with TRBD1 matching 7 bases. The germline gives CDR1 SEHNR, CDR2 FQNEAQ (reference sequence). The CDR3 has 13 residues. With V trimmed by 5 bases and J by 8 bases, 8 bases remained unmatched. The CDR3 loop reads CASSHDRDGGYTF. CDR3 in DNA: TGTGCCAGCAGCCATGACAGGGACGGAGGCTACACCTTC.

The chain recombines TRBV19 with TRBJ1-5; D is uncertain. CDR3 length: 13 amino acids. In germline, CDR1 is LNHDA, CDR2 SQIVND (reference sequence). The V and J ends lost 5 bases and 5 bases respectively, with 10 bases between them. The CDR3 nucleotides read TGTGCCAGTAGTGTGCAGGCCGATCAGCCCCAGCATTTT. The encoded protein is CASSVQADQPQHF.

The chain links TRBV18 to TRBJ2-4, with D tentatively TRBD2 (6 bases). V lost 0 bases and J lost 8, with 11 bases in between. CDR3 length: 14 residues. Germline V gives CDR1 KGHSH, CDR2 LQKENI. The CDR3 loop reads CASSPPGPGDIQYF. The CDR3 DNA reads TGTGCCAGCTCACCACCAGGGCCGGGGGACATTCAGTACTTC.

This rearrangement joins TRBV18 to TRBJ2-2, with TRBD1 as a possible D gene (6 bases). There are 19 residues in the CDR3. The germline gives CDR1 KGHSH, CDR2 LQKENI. The V and J ends lost 3 bases and 0 bases respectively, with 20 bases between them. The CDR3 nucleotides read TGTGCCAGCTCACCTAGGACAACTACAGGGTTTTCGAACACCGGGGAGCTGTTTTTT. Translating gives CASSPRTTTGFSNTGELFF.

The V call is TRBV6-5, the J call TRBJ1-4; 7 positions agree with TRBD1. The CDR3 loop spans 15 amino acids. The trim removed 0 bases at V and 7 bases at J, leaving 5 bases unmatched. Germline values: CDR1 MNHEY, CDR2 SVGAGI. CDR3 in amino acids: CASSYSNRGFEKLFF. CDR3 sequence (DNA): TGTGCCAGCAGTTACTCCAACAGGGGCTTTGAAAAACTGTTTTTT.

The gene calls are TRBV6-5 and TRBJ2-7; TRBD2 matches 8 bases. The CDR3 is 15 residues long. The V segment lost 8 bases and the J segment 2 bases; nucleotides outside the gene matches: 11. CDR1 is MNHEY and CDR2 is SVGAGI in the germline V gene. CDR3 protein: CASGSMAGGPYEQYF. CDR3 nucleotide sequence: TGTGCCAGCGGGTCTATGGCGGGAGGTCCCTACGAGCAGTACTTC.

The chain couples TRBV28 to TRBJ1-4, with D possibly TRBD1 on 6 matching bases. This CDR3 comprises 12 residues. V was trimmed by 8 bases and J by 8 bases, leaving 12 bases between them. Germline values: CDR1 MDHEN, CDR2 SYDVKM. CDR3 DNA sequence: TGTGCCAGCGGGGACATGAACGAAAAACTGTTTTTT. Translated, it gives CASGDMNEKLFF.

This chain connects TRBV7-2 to TRBJ2-1; D uncertain. This CDR3 region has 14 residues. The V end lost 0 bases, the J end lost 5 bases, and 8 bases lay between the germline ends. Germline CDR1 is SGHTA and CDR2 is FQGNSA. Here the CDR3 DNA reads TGTGCCAGCAGCTTAGCTGCTGGCAACAATGAGCAGTTCTTC. It is translated as CASSLAAGNNEQFF.

This chain uses TRBV7-9 with TRBJ2-7; unclear D gene. Germline values: CDR1 SEHNR, CDR2 FQNEAQ (reference sequence). Trimming took off 2 bases at V and 6 bases at J, with 14 bases between the two ends. This CDR3 comprises 14 residues. CDR3 DNA sequence: TGTGCCAGCAGCTTACGACCTCCGCGCGGCGAGCAGTACTTC. Protein sequence: CASSLRPPRGEQYF.

The CDR3 sequence is CASSPQTGAGELFF. CDR3 nucleotides: TGTGCCAGCAGCCCTCAAACGGGAGCCGGGGAGCTGTTTTTT. The rearrangement links TRBV7-2 to TRBJ2-2; possible D gene TRBD2, 6 bases. CDR1 and CDR2 from the germline V gene are SGHTA and FQGNSA. Between the trimmed V and J ends, which lost 5 bases and 6 bases, there was a span of 13 bases. The CDR3 spans 14 residues.

In nucleotides, the CDR3 is TGTGCCAGCAGCCCTAATCTGGGGGCCTATGGCTACACCTTC. Encoded protein: CASSPNLGAYGYTF. The chain carries TRBV11-2 and TRBJ1-2, with D perhaps matching TRBD1 (6 bases). CDR1 is SGHAT, CDR2 FQNNGV, per germline. V was clipped by 5 bases and J by 4 bases, with 14 bases between them. The CDR3 totals 14 residues.

The chain links TRBV19 to TRBJ2-1; 7 bases are a match to TRBD2. With V trimmed by 0 bases and J by 7 bases, 12 bases remained unmatched. The V gene's germline CDR1 is LNHDA and CDR2 SQIVND (reference sequence). The CDR3 length is 17 residues. This CDR3 reads CASSIDSSGGSRNEQFF. The CDR3 nucleotides are TGTGCCAGTAGTATAGATTCATCGGGGGGATCCAGGAATGAGCAGTTCTTC.

V gene TRBV21-1 combines with J gene TRBJ2-7; the table's D call of TRBD1 was not tested on the DNA. TRBV21-1 represents a pseudogene. CDR3 size: 17 residues. CDR3 DNA sequence: TGTGCCAGCAGCAAAGCCCTTACCCCCGGACAGCACTACGAGCAGTACTTC. Translated, it gives CASSKALTPGQHYEQYF.

The chain is built from TRBV30 and TRBJ2-3; D is perhaps TRBD1 (5 bases). CDR3 length equals 13 residues. Germline-derived CDR1 and CDR2 are GTSNPN and SVGIG (reference sequence). Trimming took 0 bases from V and 4 from J, leaving 8 bases between them. CDR3: CAWSVQAPDTQYF. As DNA, the CDR3 is TGTGCCTGGAGTGTACAGGCTCCAGATACGCAGTATTTT.